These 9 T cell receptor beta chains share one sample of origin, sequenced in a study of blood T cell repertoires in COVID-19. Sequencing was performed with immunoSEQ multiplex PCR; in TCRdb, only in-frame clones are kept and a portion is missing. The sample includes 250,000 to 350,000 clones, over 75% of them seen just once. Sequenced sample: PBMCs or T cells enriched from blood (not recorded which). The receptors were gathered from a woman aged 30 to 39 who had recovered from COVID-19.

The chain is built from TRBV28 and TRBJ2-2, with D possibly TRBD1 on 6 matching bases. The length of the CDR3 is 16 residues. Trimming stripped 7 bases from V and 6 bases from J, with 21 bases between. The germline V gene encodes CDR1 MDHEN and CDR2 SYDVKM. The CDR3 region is CASMGDRFLRAGELFF. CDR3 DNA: TGTGCCAGCATGGGAGACAGGTTCTTGAGGGCCGGGGAGCTGTTTTTT.

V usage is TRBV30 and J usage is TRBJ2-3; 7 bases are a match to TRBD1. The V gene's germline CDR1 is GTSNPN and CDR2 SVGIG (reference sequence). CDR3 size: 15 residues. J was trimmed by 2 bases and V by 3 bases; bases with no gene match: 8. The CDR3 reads CAWSRTGTVTDTQYF. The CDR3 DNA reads TGTGCCTGGAGCCGAACAGGGACAGTCACAGATACGCAGTATTTT.

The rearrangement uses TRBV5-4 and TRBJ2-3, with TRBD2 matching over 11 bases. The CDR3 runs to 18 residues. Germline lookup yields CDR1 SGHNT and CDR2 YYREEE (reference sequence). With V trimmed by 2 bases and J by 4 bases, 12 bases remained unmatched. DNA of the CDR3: TGTGCCAGCAGCTTCCCCGGGACTAGCGGACCCCGGGCAGATACGCAGTATTTT. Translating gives CASSFPGTSGPRADTQYF.

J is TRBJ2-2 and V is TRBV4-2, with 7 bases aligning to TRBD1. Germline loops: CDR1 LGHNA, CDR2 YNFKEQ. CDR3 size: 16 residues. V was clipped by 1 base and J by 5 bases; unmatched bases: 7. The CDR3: CASSQGPLTGTGELFF. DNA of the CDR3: TGTGCCAGCAGCCAAGGCCCTCTGACAGGGACCGGGGAGCTGTTTTTT.

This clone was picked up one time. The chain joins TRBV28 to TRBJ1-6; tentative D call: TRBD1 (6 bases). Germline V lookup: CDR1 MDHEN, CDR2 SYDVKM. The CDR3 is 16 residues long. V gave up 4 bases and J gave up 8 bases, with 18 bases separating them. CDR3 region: CASSYPRGGAYSPLHF. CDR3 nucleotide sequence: TGTGCCAGCAGTTATCCCCGAGGGGGGGCTTATTCACCCCTCCACTTT. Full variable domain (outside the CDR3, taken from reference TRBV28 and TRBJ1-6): DVKVTQSSRYLVKRTGEKVFLECVQDMDHENMFWYRQDPGLGLRLIYFSYDVKMKEKGDIPEGYSVSREKKERFSLILESASTNQTSMYLCASSYPRGGAYSPLHFGNGTRLTVT.

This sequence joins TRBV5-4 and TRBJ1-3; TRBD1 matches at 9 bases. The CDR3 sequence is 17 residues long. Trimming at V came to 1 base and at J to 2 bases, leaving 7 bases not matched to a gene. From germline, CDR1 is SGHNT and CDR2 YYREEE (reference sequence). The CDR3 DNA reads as TGTGCCAGCAGCTTGTTAAACAACAGGGGGCCTGGAAACACCATATATTTT. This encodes CASSLLNNRGPGNTIYF.

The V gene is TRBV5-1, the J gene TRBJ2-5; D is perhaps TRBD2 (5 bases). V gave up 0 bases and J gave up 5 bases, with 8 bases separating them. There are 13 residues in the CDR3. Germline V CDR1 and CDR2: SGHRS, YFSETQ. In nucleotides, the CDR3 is TGCGCCAGCAGCTTGGGCGGGTTCGAGACCCAGTACTTC. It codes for CASSLGGFETQYF. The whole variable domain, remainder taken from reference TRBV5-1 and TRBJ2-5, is KAGVTQTPRYLIKTRGQQVTLSCSPISGHRSVSWYQQTPGQGLQFLFEYFSETQRNKGNFPGRFSGRQFSNSRSEMNVSTLELGDSALYLCASSLGGFETQYFGPGTRLLVL.

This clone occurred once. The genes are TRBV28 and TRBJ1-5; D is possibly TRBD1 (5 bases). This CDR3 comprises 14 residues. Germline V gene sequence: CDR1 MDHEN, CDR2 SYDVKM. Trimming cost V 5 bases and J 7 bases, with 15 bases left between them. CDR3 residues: CASSSMGGRQPQHF. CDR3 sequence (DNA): TGTGCCAGCAGTAGTATGGGGGGGAGGCAGCCCCAGCATTTT.

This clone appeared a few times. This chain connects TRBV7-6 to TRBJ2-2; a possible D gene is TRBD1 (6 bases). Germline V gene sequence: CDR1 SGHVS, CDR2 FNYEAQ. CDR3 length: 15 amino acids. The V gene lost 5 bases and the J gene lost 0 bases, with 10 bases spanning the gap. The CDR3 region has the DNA TGTGCCAGCAGCCTACAGGGCGCGAACACCGGGGAGCTGTTTTTT. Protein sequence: CASSLQGANTGELFF.